Sequencing of this T cell receptor (beta chain) was carried out in a study of beta chain features in type 1 diabetes. Turning to the study itself: All samples combined gave roughly 100,000,000 sorted cells for examination.

CD4+ naive, central memory, regulatory and stem cell-like memory subsets were isolated by sorting on CD45RO/CCR7/CD25/CD127/CD95/CD27. The investigators reverse transcribed all of the isolated RNA, so they sequenced expressed TCRB transcripts. TCRdb's copy holds only in-frame clones and misses some; the assay was immunoSEQ multiplex PCR. The data hold roughly 240,000 clones, with less than 30% observed a single time. General study points: TCRB CDR3 length was moderately but significantly reduced in all four CD4+ subsets of Type 1 diabetes patients. The naive, central memory and Treg TCRB repertoires showed an apparent similarity that was greater among patients than among healthy donors. VDJ junctions from type 1 diabetes patients carried fewer insertions and larger deletions.

Germline assignment: CDR1 SGHTA and CDR2 FQGTGA. V trimming: 6 bases; J trimming: 6 bases; junction bases outside the gene matches: 6. The CDR3 runs 14 residues. This clone was detected a few times. Antigen: not known. The TCR sequence derives from a woman between 25 and 40 years old with type 1 diabetes. This chain uses TRBV7-3 with TRBJ2-2; 8 nucleotides line up with TRBD1. Sequenced material: naive CD4+ T cells from blood. The CDR3 loop is CASRPQGAAGELFF. CDR3 in DNA: TGTGCCAGCAGGCCGCAGGGGGCCGCCGGGGAGCTGTTTTTT. Full variable domain (rest looked up from reference TRBV7-3 and TRBJ2-2): GAGVSQTPSNKVTEKGKYVELRCDPISGHTALYWYRQSLGQGPEFLIYFQGTGAADDSGLPNDRFFAVRPEGSVSTLKIQRTERGDSAVYLCASRPQGAAGELFFGEGSRLTVL.